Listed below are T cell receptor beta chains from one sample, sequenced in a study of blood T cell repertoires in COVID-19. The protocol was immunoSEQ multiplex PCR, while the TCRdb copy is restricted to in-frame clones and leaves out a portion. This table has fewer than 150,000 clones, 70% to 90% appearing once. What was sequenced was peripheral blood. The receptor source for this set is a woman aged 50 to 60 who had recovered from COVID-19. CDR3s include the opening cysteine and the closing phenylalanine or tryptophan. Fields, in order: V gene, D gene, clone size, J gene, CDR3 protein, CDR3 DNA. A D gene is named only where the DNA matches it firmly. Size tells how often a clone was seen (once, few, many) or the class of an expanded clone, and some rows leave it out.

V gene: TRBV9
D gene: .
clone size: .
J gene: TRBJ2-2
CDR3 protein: CASSRGQNTGELFF
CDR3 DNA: TGTGCCAGTAGCAGGGGTCAGAACACCGGGGAGCTGTTTTTT

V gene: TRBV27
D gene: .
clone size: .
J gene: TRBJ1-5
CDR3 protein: CASSSSSNQPQHF
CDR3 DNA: TGTGCCAGCAGTTCGAGTAGCAATCAGCCCCAGCATTTT

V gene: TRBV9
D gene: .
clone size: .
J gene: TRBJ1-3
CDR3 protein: CASSSKGNTIYF
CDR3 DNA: TGTGCCAGCAGTAGTAAGGGGAACACCATATATTTT

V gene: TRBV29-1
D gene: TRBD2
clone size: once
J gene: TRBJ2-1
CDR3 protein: CSVESPSGYNEQFF
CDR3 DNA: TGCAGCGTTGAAAGTCCTAGCGGATACAATGAGCAGTTCTTC

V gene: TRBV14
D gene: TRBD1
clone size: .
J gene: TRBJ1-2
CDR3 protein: CASSQDWDRGYGYTF
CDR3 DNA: TGTGCCAGCAGCCAAGATTGGGACAGGGGCTATGGCTACACCTTC

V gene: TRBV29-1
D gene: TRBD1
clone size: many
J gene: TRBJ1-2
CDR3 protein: CSVEGTDYGYTF
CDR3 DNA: TGCAGCGTGGAGGGGACAGACTATGGCTACACCTTC

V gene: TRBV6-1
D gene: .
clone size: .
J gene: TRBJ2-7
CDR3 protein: CASSDPNTGHYEQYF
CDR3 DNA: TGTGCCAGCAGTGATCCAAATACAGGGCACTACGAGCAGTACTTC

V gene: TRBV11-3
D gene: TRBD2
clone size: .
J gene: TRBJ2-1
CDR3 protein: CASSLESWRETYNEQFF
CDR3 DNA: TGTGCCAGCAGCTTAGAAAGCTGGCGGGAGACCTACAATGAGCAGTTCTTC

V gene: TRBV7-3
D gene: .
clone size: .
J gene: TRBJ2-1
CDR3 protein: CASSLQSGARGNEQFF
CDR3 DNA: TGTGCCAGCAGCTTACAGAGTGGGGCTAGAGGCAATGAGCAGTTCTTC

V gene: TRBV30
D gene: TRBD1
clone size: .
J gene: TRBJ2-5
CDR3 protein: CAWSSWTGTTQYF
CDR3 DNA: TGTGCCTGGAGTTCTTGGACAGGGACGACCCAGTACTTC

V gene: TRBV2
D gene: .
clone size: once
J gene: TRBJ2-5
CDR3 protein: CASSGTIPETQYF
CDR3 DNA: TGTGCCAGCAGTGGGACAATTCCGGAGACCCAGTACTTC

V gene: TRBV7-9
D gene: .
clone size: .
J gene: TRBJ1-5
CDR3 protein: CASSPGENQPQHF
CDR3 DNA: TGTGCCAGCAGCCCCGGAGAAAATCAGCCCCAGCATTTT

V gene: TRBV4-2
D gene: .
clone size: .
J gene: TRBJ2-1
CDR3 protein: CASSQGLEGGNEQFF
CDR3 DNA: TGTGCCAGCAGCCAAGGCTTGGAGGGTGGGAATGAGCAGTTCTTC

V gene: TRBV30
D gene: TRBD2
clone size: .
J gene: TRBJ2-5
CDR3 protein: CAGQTGGGETQYF
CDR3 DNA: TGTGCCGGCCAAACGGGAGGTGGAGAGACCCAGTACTTC

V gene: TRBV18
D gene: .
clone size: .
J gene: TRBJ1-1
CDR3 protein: CASSPKIIILTGDGNTEAFF
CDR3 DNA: TGTGCCAGCTCACCAAAGATCATAATATTGACAGGAGACGGAAACACTGAAGCTTTCTTT

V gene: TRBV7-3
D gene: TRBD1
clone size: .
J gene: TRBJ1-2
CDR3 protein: CASSLGTGTGSYTF
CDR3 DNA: TGTGCCAGCAGCTTAGGTACCGGGACAGGGAGCTACACCTTC

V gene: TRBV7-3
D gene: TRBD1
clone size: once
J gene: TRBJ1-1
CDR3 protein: CASSSDREATEAFF
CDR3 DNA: TGTGCCAGCAGCTCCGACAGGGAGGCCACTGAAGCTTTCTTT

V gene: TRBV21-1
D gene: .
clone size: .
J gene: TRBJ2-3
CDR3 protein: CAPSNGGSGGARGTDTQYF
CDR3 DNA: TGTGCCCCTAGCAACGGGGGTAGCGGGGGGGCCAGAGGCACAGATACGCAGTATTTT

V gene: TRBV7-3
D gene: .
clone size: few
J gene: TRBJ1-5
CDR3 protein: CASSPGVNQPQHF
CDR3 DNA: TGTGCCAGCAGCCCGGGGGTCAATCAGCCCCAGCATTTT

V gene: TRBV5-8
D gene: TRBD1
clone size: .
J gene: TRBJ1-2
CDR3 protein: CASSPRTGGGYTF
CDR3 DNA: TGTGCCAGCAGCCCAAGGACAGGCGGGGGCTACACCTTC

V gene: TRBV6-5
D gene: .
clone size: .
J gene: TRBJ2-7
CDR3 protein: CATRPDSAYF
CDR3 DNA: TGTGCCACCCGGCCCGACAGCGCCTACTTC

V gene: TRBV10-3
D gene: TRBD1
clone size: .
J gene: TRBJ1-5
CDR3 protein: CAISPGQGAISNQPQHF
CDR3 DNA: TGTGCCATCAGCCCGGGACAGGGGGCCATTAGCAATCAGCCCCAGCATTTT

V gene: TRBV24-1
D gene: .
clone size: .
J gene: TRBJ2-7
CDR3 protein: CATRAGFYEQYF
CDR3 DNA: TGTGCCACCCGGGCGGGTTTTTACGAGCAGTACTTC